The 5 T cell receptor beta chains in this list originate from one sample, sequenced in a study of molecular identifiers for immune sequencing clone quantification. One entry per CDR3 protein results from TCRdb running MiXCR on the PCR reads. Among 400,000 to 600,000 distinct CDR3 sequences listed, about a fifth were seen once. The source material was naive CD8+ T cells from blood, with Jurkat cell RNA spiked in. Subset denoted: FACS-sorted CD8+CD4-CCR7+CD45RA+ naive T cells. These TCRs come from a human donor in good health. Some libraries in this study had Jurkat cell RNA spiked in.

Many counts were recorded for this clonotype. This chain joins TRBV23-1 and TRBJ1-5; 7 nucleotides line up with TRBD1. TRBV23-1 is an ORF; its function is uncertain. Trimming at V came to 0 bases and at J to 2 bases, leaving 7 bases not matched to a gene. CDR3 length equals 17 residues. CDR3 amino acids: CASSQSETGLGNQPQHF. In DNA form, the CDR3 reads TGCGCCAGCAGTCAATCGGAGACAGGGTTGGGCAATCAGCCCCAGCATTTT.

This clonotype showed up just a few times. The chain has TRBV2 and TRBJ2-4, with 7 bases identical to TRBD1. The V and J ends lost 6 bases and 8 bases, in that order; junction bases with no gene match: 22. This CDR3 region has 18 residues. Looked up from germline, CDR1 is SNHLY and CDR2 is FYNNEI. The CDR3 region has the DNA TGTGCCAGCAGCGATTGGACAGGAGGCGATCATAAGGGTTACATTCAGTACTTC. Amino acid sequence: CASSDWTGGDHKGYIQYF.

This clonotype was recorded a few times. The chain combines TRBV20-1 with TRBJ2-3, with TRBD1 identical over 7 bases. The V and J ends lost 5 bases and 5 bases, in that order; junction bases with no gene match: 10. Germline CDR1 reads DFQATT; CDR2 reads SNEGSKA (reference sequence). The CDR3 has 14 residues. The chain's CDR3 is CSALTGRRIDTQYF. The CDR3 nucleotides are TGCAGTGCTTTGACAGGGCGTCGTATAGATACGCAGTATTTT.

This clonotype has at least ten counts. The chain combines TRBV6-1 with TRBJ2-3; 10 nucleotides agree with TRBD2. Germline CDR1 reads MNHNS; CDR2 reads SASEGT. The ends lost 4 bases at V and 6 bases at J; junction bases unmatched: 7. There are 15 residues in the CDR3. CDR3 loop: CASSAVPGLADTQYF. DNA for the CDR3: TGTGCCAGCAGTGCCGTTCCGGGACTAGCGGATACGCAGTATTTT.

There are a few counts of this clonotype. The CDR3 DNA sequence: TGTGCCAGCAGCTTATCGGGGACAGGGGGAGGCTACGAGCAGTACTTC. The encoded protein is CASSLSGTGGGYEQYF. The chain is built from TRBV7-9 and TRBJ2-7, with 11 bases identical to TRBD1. The V segment lost 2 bases and the J segment 3 bases; nucleotides outside the gene matches: 6. Germline-derived CDR1 and CDR2 are SEHNR and FQNEAQ (reference sequence). This CDR3 is built from 16 residues.